This T cell receptor beta chain was profiled in a study of blood T cell repertoires in COVID-19. Authors' data handling: Estimation of nucleated cell counts was performed using reference gene primer amplification. The data were produced by immunoSEQ multiplex PCR, yet TCRdb's version contains in-frame clones alone and is incomplete. V, J and clone size are taken as reported in that table, and D and trimming were inferred from the DNA itself. The profile shows about 160,000 clones, more than 65% of them singletons. Grouping used clinical history reported by participants in a survey and questionnaire. The ends were cut back, 0 bases at V and 5 bases at J, with 14 bases in the middle. The V gene's germline CDR1 is MNHEY and CDR2 SVGAGI. The CDR3 has 15 residues.

The chain joins TRBV6-5 to TRBJ2-7; a possible D gene is TRBD1 (6 bases). The source of this sequence is a man aged 55 to 69 who had recovered from COVID-19. Sequencing was performed on PBMCs or T cells enriched from blood (not recorded which). The CDR3 DNA reads as TGTGCCAGCAGTTACTCGGAAGCAGGGGCCCACGAGCAGTACTTC. Its translation is CASSYSEAGAHEQYF.